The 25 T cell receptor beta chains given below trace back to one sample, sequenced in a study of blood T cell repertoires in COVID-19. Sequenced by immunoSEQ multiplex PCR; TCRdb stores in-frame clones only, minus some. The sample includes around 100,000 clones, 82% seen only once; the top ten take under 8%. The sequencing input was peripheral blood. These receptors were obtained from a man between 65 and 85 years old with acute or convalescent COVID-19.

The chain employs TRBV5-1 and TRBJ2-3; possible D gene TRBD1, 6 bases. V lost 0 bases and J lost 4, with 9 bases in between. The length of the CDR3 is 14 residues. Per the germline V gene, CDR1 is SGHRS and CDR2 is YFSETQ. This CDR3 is CASSLEGGPDTQYF. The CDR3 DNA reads TGCGCCAGCAGCTTGGAAGGGGGACCAGATACGCAGTATTTT.

The CDR3: CATSRPGFGETQYF. The CDR3 region has the DNA TGTGCCACCAGCAGGCCAGGGTTTGGGGAGACCCAGTACTTC. The rearrangement joins TRBV15 to TRBJ2-5, with D perhaps matching TRBD1 (5 bases). The germline V gene has CDR1 LNHNV and CDR2 YYDKDF (reference sequence). There are 14 residues in the CDR3. Trimming stripped 3 bases from V and 5 bases from J, with 13 bases between. Full variable domain (rest looked up from reference TRBV15 and TRBJ2-5): DAMVIQNPRYQVTQFGKPVTLSCSQTLNHNVMYWYQQKSSQAPKLLFHYYDKDFNNEADTPDNFQSRRPNTSFCFLDIRSPGLGDTAMYLCATSRPGFGETQYFGPGTRLLVL.

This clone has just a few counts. CDR3 sequence: CASSLWGQSYEQYF. DNA for the CDR3: TGTGCCAGCAGCTTATGGGGGCAGTCCTACGAGCAGTACTTC. The chain is built from TRBV7-3 and TRBJ2-7, with D perhaps TRBD1 (6 bases). From germline, CDR1 is SGHTA and CDR2 FQGTGA. The CDR3 has 14 amino acids. V was cut by 2 bases and J by 1 base, with 9 bases left in between.

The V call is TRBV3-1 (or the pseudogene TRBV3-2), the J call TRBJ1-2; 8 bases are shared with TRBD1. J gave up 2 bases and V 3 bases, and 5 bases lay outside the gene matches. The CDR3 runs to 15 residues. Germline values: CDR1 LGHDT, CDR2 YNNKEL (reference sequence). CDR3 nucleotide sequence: TGTGCCAGCAGCCAGTACAGGGGGAAGAACTATGGCTACACCTTC. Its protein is CASSQYRGKNYGYTF.

The CDR3 DNA follows: TGTGCCAGCTCACCCCAGGGGAATGGTGGAAACACCATATATTTT. It yields the protein CASSPQGNGGNTIYF. The chain links TRBV18 to TRBJ1-3, with a weak D call TRBD1 (6 bases). Between the trimmed V and J ends, which lost 3 bases and 3 bases, there was a span of 12 bases. Per germline, CDR1 KGHSH and CDR2 LQKENI. The CDR3 has 15 residues.

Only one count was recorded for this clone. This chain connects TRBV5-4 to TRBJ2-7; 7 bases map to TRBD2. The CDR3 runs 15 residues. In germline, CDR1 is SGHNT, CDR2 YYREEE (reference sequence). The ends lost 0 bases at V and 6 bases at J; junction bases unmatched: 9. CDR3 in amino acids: CASSLDSAGVGEQYF. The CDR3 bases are TGTGCCAGCAGCTTGGATTCCGCGGGGGTAGGCGAGCAGTACTTC. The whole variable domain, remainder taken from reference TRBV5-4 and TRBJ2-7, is ETGVTQSPTHLIKTRGQQVTLRCSSQSGHNTVSWYQQALGQGPQFIFQYYREEENGRGNFPPRFSGLQFPNYSSELNVNALELDDSALYLCASSLDSAGVGEQYFGPGTRLTVT.

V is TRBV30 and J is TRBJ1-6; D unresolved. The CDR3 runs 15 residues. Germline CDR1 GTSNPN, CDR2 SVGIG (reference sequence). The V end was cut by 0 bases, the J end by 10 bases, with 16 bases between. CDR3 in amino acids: CAWSVQRGYGSPLHF. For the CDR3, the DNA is TGTGCCTGGAGTGTACAAAGAGGGTATGGCTCACCCCTCCACTTT.

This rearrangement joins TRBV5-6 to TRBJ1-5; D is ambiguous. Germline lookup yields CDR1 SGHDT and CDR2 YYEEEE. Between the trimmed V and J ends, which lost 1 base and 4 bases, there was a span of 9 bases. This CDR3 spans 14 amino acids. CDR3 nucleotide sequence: TGTGCCAGCAGCTTGCGGAGGGTTAATCAGCCCCAGCATTTT. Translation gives CASSLRRVNQPQHF.

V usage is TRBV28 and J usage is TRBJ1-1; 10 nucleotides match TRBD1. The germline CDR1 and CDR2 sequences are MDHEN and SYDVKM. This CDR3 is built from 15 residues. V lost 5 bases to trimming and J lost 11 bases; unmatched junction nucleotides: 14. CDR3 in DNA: TGTGCCAGCAGTGAATCCGGGACAGGGGCCAGCGCGGCTTTCTTT. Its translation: CASSESGTGASAAFF.

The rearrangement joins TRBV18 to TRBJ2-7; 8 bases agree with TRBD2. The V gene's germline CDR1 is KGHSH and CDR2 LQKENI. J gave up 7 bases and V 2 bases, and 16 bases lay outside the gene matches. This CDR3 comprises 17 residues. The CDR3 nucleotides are TGTGCCAGCTCACCAGATTCCAGCGGGAGTACGGCGGGTGAGCAGTACTTC. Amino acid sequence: CASSPDSSGSTAGEQYF.

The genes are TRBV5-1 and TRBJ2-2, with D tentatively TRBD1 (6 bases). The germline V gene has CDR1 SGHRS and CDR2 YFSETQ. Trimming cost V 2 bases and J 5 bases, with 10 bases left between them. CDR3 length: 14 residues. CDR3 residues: CASSLQGLTGELFF. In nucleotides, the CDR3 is TGCGCCAGCAGCTTACAGGGATTGACCGGGGAGCTGTTTTTT.

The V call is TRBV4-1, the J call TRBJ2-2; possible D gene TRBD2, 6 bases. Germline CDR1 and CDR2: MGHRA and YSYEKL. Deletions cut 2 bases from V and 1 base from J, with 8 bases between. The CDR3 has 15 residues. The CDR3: CASSQWRENTGELFF. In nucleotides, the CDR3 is TGCGCCAGCAGCCAATGGAGGGAGAACACCGGGGAGCTGTTTTTT.

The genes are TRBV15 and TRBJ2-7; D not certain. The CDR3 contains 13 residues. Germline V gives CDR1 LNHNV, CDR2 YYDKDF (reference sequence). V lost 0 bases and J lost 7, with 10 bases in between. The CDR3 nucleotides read TGTGCCACCAGCAGAGATTTAGTGCTGGAGCAGTACTTC. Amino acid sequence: CATSRDLVLEQYF.

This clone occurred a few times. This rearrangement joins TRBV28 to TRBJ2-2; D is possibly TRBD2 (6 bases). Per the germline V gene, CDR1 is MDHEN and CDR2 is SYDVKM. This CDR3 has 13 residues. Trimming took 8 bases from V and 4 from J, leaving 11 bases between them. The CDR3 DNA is TGTGCCAGCCGGAGGGAATTCACCGGGGAGCTGTTTTTT. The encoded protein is CASRREFTGELFF.

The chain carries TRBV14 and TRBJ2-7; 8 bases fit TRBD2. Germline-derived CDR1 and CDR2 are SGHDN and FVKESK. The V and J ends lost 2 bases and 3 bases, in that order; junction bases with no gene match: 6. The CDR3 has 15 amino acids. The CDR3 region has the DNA TGTGCCAGCAGCCAACCGGGACTAGGAGACTACGAGCAGTACTTC. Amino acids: CASSQPGLGDYEQYF. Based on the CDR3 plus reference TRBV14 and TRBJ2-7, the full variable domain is EAGVTQFPSHSVIEKGQTVTLRCDPISGHDNLYWYRRVMGKEIKFLLHFVKESKQDESGMPNNRFLAERTGGTYSTLKVQPAELEDSGVYFCASSQPGLGDYEQYFGPGTRLTVT.

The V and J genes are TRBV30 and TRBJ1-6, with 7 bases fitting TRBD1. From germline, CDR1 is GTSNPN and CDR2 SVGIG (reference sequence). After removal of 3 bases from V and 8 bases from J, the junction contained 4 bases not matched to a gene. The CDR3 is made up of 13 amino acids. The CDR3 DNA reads TGTGCCTGGAGCCGACAGGGAGATTCACCCCTCCACTTT. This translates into CAWSRQGDSPLHF.

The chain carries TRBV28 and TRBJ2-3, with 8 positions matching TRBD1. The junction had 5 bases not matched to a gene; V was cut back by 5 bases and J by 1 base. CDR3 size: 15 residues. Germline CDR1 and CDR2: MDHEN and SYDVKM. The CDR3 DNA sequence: TGTGCCAGCAGTCCGGACAGGGTCGGCACAGATACGCAGTATTTT. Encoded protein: CASSPDRVGTDTQYF.

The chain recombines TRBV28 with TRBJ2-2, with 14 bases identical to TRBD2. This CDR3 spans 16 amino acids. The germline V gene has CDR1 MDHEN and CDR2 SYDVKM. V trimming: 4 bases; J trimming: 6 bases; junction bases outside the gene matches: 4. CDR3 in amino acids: CASSWLTSGRAGELFF. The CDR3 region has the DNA TGTGCCAGCAGTTGGCTGACTAGCGGGAGGGCCGGGGAGCTGTTTTTT. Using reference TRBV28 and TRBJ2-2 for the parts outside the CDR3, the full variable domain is DVKVTQSSRYLVKRTGEKVFLECVQDMDHENMFWYRQDPGLGLRLIYFSYDVKMKEKGDIPEGYSVSREKKERFSLILESASTNQTSMYLCASSWLTSGRAGELFFGEGSRLTVL.

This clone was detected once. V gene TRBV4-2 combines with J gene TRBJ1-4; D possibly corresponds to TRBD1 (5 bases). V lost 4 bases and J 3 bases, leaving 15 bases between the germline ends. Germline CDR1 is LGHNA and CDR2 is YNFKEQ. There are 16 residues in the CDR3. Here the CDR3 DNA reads TGTGCCAGCAGCCGGCGGGGGGGGAGCCCTAATGAAAAACTGTTTTTT. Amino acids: CASSRRGGSPNEKLFF.

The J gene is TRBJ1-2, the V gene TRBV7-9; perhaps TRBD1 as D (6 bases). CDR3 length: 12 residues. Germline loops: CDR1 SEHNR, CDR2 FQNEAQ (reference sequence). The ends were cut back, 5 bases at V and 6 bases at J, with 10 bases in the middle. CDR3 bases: TGTGCCAGCAGCAAACAGGGCAATGGCTACACCTTC. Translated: CASSKQGNGYTF.

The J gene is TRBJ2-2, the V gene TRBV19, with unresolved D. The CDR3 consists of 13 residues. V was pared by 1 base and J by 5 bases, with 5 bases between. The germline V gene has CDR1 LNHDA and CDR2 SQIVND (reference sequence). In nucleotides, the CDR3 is TGTGCCAGTAGTATAGCGGTAACCGGGGAGCTGTTTTTT. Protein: CASSIAVTGELFF.

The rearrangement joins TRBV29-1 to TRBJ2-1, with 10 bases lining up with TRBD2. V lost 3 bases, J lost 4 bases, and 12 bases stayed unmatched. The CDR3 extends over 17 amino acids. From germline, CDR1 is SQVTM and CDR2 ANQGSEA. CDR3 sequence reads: CSVEVAGGPFLYNEQFF. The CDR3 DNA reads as TGCAGCGTTGAGGTAGCGGGGGGTCCTTTCCTTTACAATGAGCAGTTCTTC.

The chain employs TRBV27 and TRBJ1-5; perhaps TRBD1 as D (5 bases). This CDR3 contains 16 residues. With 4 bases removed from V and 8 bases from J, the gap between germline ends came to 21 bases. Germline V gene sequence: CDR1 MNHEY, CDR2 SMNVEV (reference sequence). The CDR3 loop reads CASSWSGRGEIKPQHF. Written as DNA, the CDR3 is TGTGCCAGCAGTTGGTCGGGGAGGGGTGAGATAAAGCCCCAGCATTTT.

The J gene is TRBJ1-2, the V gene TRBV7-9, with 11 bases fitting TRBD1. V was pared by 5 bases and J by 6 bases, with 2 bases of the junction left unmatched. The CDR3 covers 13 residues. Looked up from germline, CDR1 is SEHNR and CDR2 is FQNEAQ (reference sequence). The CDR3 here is CASSQGQGDGYTF. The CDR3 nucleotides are TGTGCCAGCAGCCAGGGACAGGGGGATGGCTACACCTTC.

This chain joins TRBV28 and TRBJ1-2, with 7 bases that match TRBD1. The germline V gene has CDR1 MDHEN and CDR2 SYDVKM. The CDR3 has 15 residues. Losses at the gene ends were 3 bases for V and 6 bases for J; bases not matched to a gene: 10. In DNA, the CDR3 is TGTGCCAGCAGTTTCCCTATACAGGGGATCGATGGCTACACCTTC. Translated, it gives CASSFPIQGIDGYTF.